These 30 T cell receptor beta chains originate from one sample sequenced in a study of control samples from healthy donors and cancer patients. The data were produced by immunoSEQ multiplex PCR, yet TCRdb's version contains in-frame clones alone and is incomplete. The sample holds about 60,000 clones, approximately 90% seen once. The sequencing sample was made of PBMCs. Receptors were obtained from a woman aged 45-60 years with colorectal cancer.

The chain combines TRBV5-1 with TRBJ1-2, with a tentative D call TRBD1 (6 bases). The V end lost 1 base, the J end lost 6 bases, and 19 bases lay between the germline ends. The CDR3 totals 16 residues. Germline CDR1 is SGHRS and CDR2 is YFSETQ. CDR3 DNA sequence: TGCGCCAGCAGCTTGATGCTATCGGACAGAACTAATGGCTACACCTTC. Its translation is CASSLMLSDRTNGYTF. The entire variable domain, with the rest obtained from reference TRBV5-1 and TRBJ1-2, is as follows: KAGVTQTPRYLIKTRGQQVTLSCSPISGHRSVSWYQQTPGQGLQFLFEYFSETQRNKGNFPGRFSGRQFSNSRSEMNVSTLELGDSALYLCASSLMLSDRTNGYTFGSGTRLTVV.

The CDR3 bases are TGCAGTGCTAGCTCACAGGGCGTTTCCACCTTC. Protein: CSASSQGVSTF. The chain has TRBV20-1 and TRBJ1-2; the D gene is possibly TRBD1 (6 bases). Trimming removed 3 bases at V and 13 bases at J, with 15 bases between. The CDR3 has 11 residues. Germline V gene data show CDR1 as DFQATT and CDR2 as SNEGSKA (reference sequence).

This sequence joins TRBV28 and TRBJ1-3; D gene uncertain. Trimming shortened V by 6 bases and J by 2 bases, and 17 bases separated the two germline ends. Germline lookup yields CDR1 MDHEN and CDR2 SYDVKM. This CDR3 comprises 16 residues. The CDR3, as DNA: TGTGCCAGCAGCCGCGCGGGCAGTGACGCTGGAAACACCATATATTTT. It specifies CASSRAGSDAGNTIYF. The full variable domain, completed using reference TRBV28 and TRBJ1-3, is DVKVTQSSRYLVKRTGEKVFLECVQDMDHENMFWYRQDPGLGLRLIYFSYDVKMKEKGDIPEGYSVSREKKERFSLILESASTNQTSMYLCASSRAGSDAGNTIYFGEGSWLTVV.

The gene calls are TRBV7-9 and TRBJ2-3; possible D gene TRBD1, 5 bases. CDR1 and CDR2 from the germline V gene are SEHNR and FQNEAQ (reference sequence). V dropped 4 bases and J dropped 7 bases, with 24 bases sitting between them. There are 17 residues in the CDR3. This CDR3 reads CASSSEGGAIGPNTQYF. In DNA form, the CDR3 reads TGTGCCAGCAGCTCCGAAGGTGGGGCTATAGGACCGAATACGCAGTATTTT.

For this clone: At one of its ends the junction is not consistent with the germline gene, which may arise from a read error. This chain connects TRBV3-1 (or the pseudogene TRBV3-2) to TRBJ2-5, with D perhaps assigned TRBD1 or TRBD2 (5 bases each). The germline V gene has CDR1 LGHDT and CDR2 YNNKEL (reference sequence). The CDR3 consists of 14 residues. As DNA, the CDR3 is TGTGCCAGCAGCCAAGGTGCATCGGGGACCGGGGTCAACTTC. As protein: CASSQGASGTGVNF.

This clone was counted a single time. The CDR3 sequence is CASSPNRIATNEKLFF. The CDR3 DNA reads TGTGCCAGCTCACCAAACAGAATTGCAACTAATGAAAAACTGTTTTTT. V is TRBV18 and J is TRBJ1-4; D gene ambiguous. Germline V gene lookup returns CDR1 KGHSH and CDR2 LQKENI. This CDR3 contains 16 residues. With 2 bases removed from V and 0 bases from J, the gap between germline ends came to 10 bases.

The rearrangement joins TRBV6-4 to TRBJ1-1, with 8 bases that match TRBD1. With V trimmed by 6 bases and J by 4 bases, 7 bases remained unmatched. From germline, CDR1 is MRHNA and CDR2 SNTAGT. The CDR3 is made up of 14 amino acids. CDR3 nucleotide sequence: TGTGCCAGCAGCTTGACAGGGGAAGGCACTGAAGCTTTCTTT. This sequence encodes CASSLTGEGTEAFF.

The V call is TRBV6-5, the J call TRBJ2-7, with TRBD1 identical over 12 bases. CDR1 is MNHEY, CDR2 SVGAGI, per germline. The CDR3 runs 12 residues. V shed 8 bases, J shed 8 bases, and the junction held 4 bases outside the gene matches. The CDR3, as DNA: TGTGCCAGCCGGGGACAGGGGGCTCAGCAGTACTTC. Its translation is CASRGQGAQQYF.

The V and J genes are TRBV11-1 and TRBJ1-2; D not certain. The germline CDR1 and CDR2 sequences are SGHAT and FQDESV (reference sequence). The V gene lost 0 bases and the J gene lost 4 bases, with 12 bases spanning the gap. The length of the CDR3 is 15 residues. Here the CDR3 DNA reads TGTGCCAGCAGCTTAGCGCCCGGGAGCCCCTATGGCTACACCTTC. Amino acids: CASSLAPGSPYGYTF.

This clone was seen more than once but under ten times. The rearrangement joins TRBV18 to TRBJ1-2; D is perhaps TRBD1 (5 bases). The CDR3 extends over 16 amino acids. Deletions cut 2 bases from V and 3 bases from J, with 16 bases between. Per germline, CDR1 KGHSH and CDR2 LQKENI. CDR3: CASSPWVEGDDYGYTF. DNA for the CDR3: TGTGCCAGCTCACCATGGGTGGAAGGGGATGACTATGGCTACACCTTC.

This clone was counted a few times. The V call is TRBV2, the J call TRBJ2-7; 10 nucleotides match TRBD1. There are 15 residues in the CDR3. The germline V gene encodes CDR1 SNHLY and CDR2 FYNNEI. The J segment lost 6 bases and the V segment lost 6 bases, leaving 11 bases of the junction unmatched. CDR3 coding DNA: TGTGCCAGCAGGCGGGATCGGACAGGGGGGGTCGAGCAGTACTTC. Translated, it gives CASRRDRTGGVEQYF. The full variable domain, with the rest looked up from reference TRBV2 and TRBJ2-7, is EPEVTQTPSHQVTQMGQEVILRCVPISNHLYFYWYRQILGQKVEFLVSFYNNEISEKSEIFDDQFSVERPDGSNFTLKIRSTKLEDSAMYFCASRRDRTGGVEQYFGPGTRLTVT.

V and J are TRBV20-1 and TRBJ1-2, with D possibly being TRBD1 (6 bases). The germline V gene encodes CDR1 DFQATT and CDR2 SNEGSKA (reference sequence). This CDR3 region has 11 residues. The CDR3 DNA reads as TGCAACCCTACAGGGAAACAAGGCTACACCTTC. Protein product: CNPTGKQGYTF.

CDR3 sequence reads: CASSLAAESSYEQYF. The CDR3 DNA reads as TGCGCCAGCAGCTTGGCCGCTGAAAGCTCCTACGAGCAGTACTTC. This chain connects TRBV5-1 to TRBJ2-7; D remains unclear. This CDR3 spans 15 amino acids. Germline CDR1 reads SGHRS; CDR2 reads YFSETQ. The V gene lost 0 bases and the J gene lost 0 bases, with 10 bases spanning the gap.

V usage is TRBV28 and J usage is TRBJ1-6; 10 bases are shared with TRBD1. CDR3 size: 19 residues. CDR1 and CDR2 (germline): MDHEN, SYDVKM. After removal of 5 bases from V and 8 bases from J, the junction contained 18 bases not matched to a gene. DNA for the CDR3: TGTGCCAGCAGTCCGACAGGGGGCGAGTGGGGGATAAAGGATTCACCCCTCCACTTT. Translated: CASSPTGGEWGIKDSPLHF.

The chain carries TRBV30 and TRBJ1-6; D possibly corresponds to TRBD1 (5 bases). V was clipped by 2 bases and J by 10 bases, with 12 bases between them. The CDR3 consists of 13 residues. Germline CDR1 is GTSNPN and CDR2 is SVGIG (reference sequence). Here the CDR3 DNA reads TGTGCCTGGAGTACCCAGGGTCACTCACCCCTCCACTTT. Its translation: CAWSTQGHSPLHF.

The CDR3 sequence is CASSRTSGSGNEQFF. The CDR3, as DNA: TGTGCCAGCAGCCGGACTAGCGGGAGTGGGAATGAGCAGTTCTTC. The chain uses TRBV11-2 and TRBJ2-1, with 13 bases aligning to TRBD2. The CDR3 contains 15 residues. Germline assignment: CDR1 SGHAT and CDR2 FQNNGV. V lost 5 bases and J lost 7; bases outside the gene matches: 5.

CDR3 sequence reads: CASSNPGQRVRRSPLHF. The DNA of the CDR3 is TGTGCCAGCAGCAATCCGGGACAGAGAGTTCGGCGTTCACCCCTCCACTTT. The J gene is TRBJ1-6, the V gene TRBV21-1; no check of the table's D call, TRBD1, against the DNA was made. TRBV21-1 is listed as a pseudogene. The CDR3 consists of 17 residues.

The chain links TRBV11-2 to TRBJ2-3, with a possible D match to TRBD1 (7 bases). Trimming pared 4 bases from V and 6 bases from J, leaving 14 bases between. The germline V gene has CDR1 SGHAT and CDR2 FQNNGV. The CDR3 is made up of 14 amino acids. DNA for the CDR3: TGTGCCAGCAGCTCTAACCCAGGGGGGGATACGCAGTATTTT. It encodes CASSSNPGGDTQYF.

V and J are TRBV7-9 and TRBJ2-5; D not certain. This CDR3 contains 13 residues. Germline-derived CDR1 and CDR2 are SEHNR and FQNEAQ (reference sequence). Trimming shortened V by 3 bases and J by 5 bases, and 10 bases separated the two germline ends. The CDR3 sequence is CASSFGHRETQYF. The CDR3 DNA reads as TGTGCCAGCAGCTTTGGCCATAGGGAGACCCAGTACTTC.

Details on this clone: The same CDR3 can be traced to other DNA sequences in this sample. The chain couples TRBV28 to TRBJ1-3; 7 bases agree with TRBD1. CDR1 MDHEN and CDR2 SYDVKM come from the germline V gene. The CDR3 is 15 residues long. The junction had 7 bases not matched to a gene; V was cut back by 6 bases and J by 2 bases. CDR3 sequence: CASRSDRVPGNTIYF. Here the CDR3 DNA reads TGTGCCAGCAGGTCCGACAGGGTACCTGGAAACACCATATATTTT.

This clone was seen a few times. The chain recombines TRBV5-1 with TRBJ1-6, with TRBD1 identical over 7 bases. This CDR3 spans 13 amino acids. Germline V gene data show CDR1 as SGHRS and CDR2 as YFSETQ. With 6 bases clipped from V and 9 bases from J, the junction kept 6 bases outside the gene matches. CDR3 in amino acids: CASNEGASSPLHF. The CDR3, as DNA: TGCGCCAGCAATGAGGGGGCCTCTTCACCCCTCCACTTT.

This chain joins TRBV5-6 and TRBJ2-5; TRBD2 is a possible D gene (5 bases). The ends were cut back, 6 bases at V and 5 bases at J, with 26 bases in the middle. CDR3 length: 17 amino acids. CDR1 is SGHDT and CDR2 is YYEEEE in the germline V gene. Written as DNA, the CDR3 is TGTGCCAGCACTACCGGGGTCTTACTCGGCACCTCGGAGACCCAGTACTTC. Translating gives CASTTGVLLGTSETQYF.

The chain couples TRBV6-5 to TRBJ1-5; 8 positions agree with TRBD1. Germline assignment: CDR1 MNHEY and CDR2 SVGAGI. CDR3 size: 15 residues. J gave up 6 bases and V 7 bases, and 11 bases lay outside the gene matches. CDR3 residues: CASNGQGNVVQPQHF. The CDR3 coding sequence is TGTGCCAGCAATGGACAGGGAAATGTAGTTCAGCCCCAGCATTTT.

This clone was observed once. The CDR3: CASSLAGGGGQPQHF. The CDR3 region has the DNA TGTGCCAGCAGCTTGGCCGGGGGGGGTGGTCAGCCCCAGCATTTT. The gene calls are TRBV5-6 and TRBJ1-5, with D tentatively TRBD1 (5 bases). Germline V lookup: CDR1 SGHDT, CDR2 YYEEEE. Between the trimmed V and J ends, which lost 0 bases and 6 bases, there was a span of 13 bases. This CDR3 has 15 residues.

The rearrangement joins TRBV19 to TRBJ1-3, with D perhaps matching TRBD1 (5 bases). The germline CDR1 and CDR2 sequences are LNHDA and SQIVND (reference sequence). CDR3 length: 14 residues. Trimming took 6 bases from V and 3 from J, leaving 12 bases between them. This CDR3 reads CASSAGNFGNTIYF. The CDR3 nucleotides read TGTGCCAGTAGCGCAGGGAATTTTGGAAACACCATATATTTT.

V gene TRBV19 combines with J gene TRBJ1-1; 8 bases line up with TRBD1. Germline CDR1 is LNHDA and CDR2 is SQIVND (reference sequence). Unmatched junction bases numbered 4, after V lost 7 bases and J lost 0 bases. CDR3 length equals 14 residues. The CDR3 DNA sequence: TGTGCCAGTACAGGGGGCCCGTTGAACACTGAAGCTTTCTTT. This gives the protein CASTGGPLNTEAFF.

The rearrangement uses TRBV27 and TRBJ2-1; 8 bases map to TRBD2. Germline V gene lookup returns CDR1 MNHEY and CDR2 SMNVEV (reference sequence). CDR3 length equals 15 residues. The V segment lost 5 bases and the J segment 5 bases; nucleotides outside the gene matches: 8. The CDR3 here is CASSPPPGGNNEQFF. CDR3 DNA: TGTGCCAGCAGTCCTCCCCCGGGAGGGAACAATGAGCAGTTCTTC.

This clone appeared a few times. The gene calls are TRBV29-1 and TRBJ1-3, with D possibly matching TRBD1 (6 bases). V lost 6 bases and J lost 0, with 18 bases in between. The germline CDR1 and CDR2 sequences are SQVTM and ANQGSEA. The CDR3 has 16 residues. The CDR3 region is CSVEGPTGYSGNTIYF. DNA for the CDR3: TGCAGCGTGGAGGGCCCGACAGGTTACTCTGGAAACACCATATATTTT.

This chain uses TRBV7-2 with TRBJ1-5, with D unclear. The CDR3 loop spans 14 amino acids. V dropped 5 bases and J dropped 4 bases, with 12 bases sitting between them. Per the germline V gene, CDR1 is SGHTA and CDR2 is FQGNSA. The CDR3 DNA reads TGTGCCAGCAGCCCTAGATCGGGGAATCAGCCCCAGCATTTT. It translates to CASSPRSGNQPQHF.

The chain employs TRBV18 and TRBJ1-3; D uncertain. CDR1 is KGHSH and CDR2 is LQKENI in the germline V gene. The V and J ends lost 0 bases and 0 bases respectively, with 6 bases between them. The CDR3 length is 15 residues. The CDR3 sequence is CASSPPSPSGNTIYF. CDR3 sequence (DNA): TGTGCCAGCTCACCACCCTCGCCCTCTGGAAACACCATATATTTT.